This T cell receptor (beta chain) came from a study of molecular identifiers for immune sequencing clone quantification (dated by TCRdb to the late 2010s). Concerning the study at large: For a replicate experiment, RNA from around 20,000 or 100,000 naive CD8 T cells was divided into five aliquots, of which four were sequenced. This methods study used CD8 T cells to benchmark TCR RNA copy counting and molecular-identifier clustering-based TCR repertoire sequencing (MIDCIRS).

The library was generated by PCR. The instrument given in TCRdb is NextSeq 500. Bulk TCR libraries were made following a previously described method, with the TCR primers given in Table S5. Purification of total RNA was performed with the Qiagen AllPrep DNA/RNA kit. Before analysis, reads from multiple sequencing runs of one library were combined. In the paper's pipeline: Only reads with exact TCR constant sequence were kept, trimmed to 150 nt, and grouped by their 12-nt molecular barcodes. Reads in each barcode group were sub-clustered using a 15% Levenshtein threshold, and a quality-weighted consensus sequence was built for each RNA molecule. Non-functional sequences were excluded, and lower-count sequences lying one edit away from another sequence were also excluded. Based on fitting two negative binomial distributions, any barcode sub-cluster with under 20% of the maximum read count was discarded. TCRdb took the public reads, trimmed them with fastp at Q25, ran MiXCR for clone calling and kept in-frame beta chains. Rows with one shared CDR3 protein collapse into an entry with the most common genes and DNA. These V and J calls originate from TCRdb's pipeline instead of the authors' own analysis. The sample has about half a million distinct CDR3 sequences on record, about a quarter of them singletons. Of the sample, about 0.75% falls within the top ten clones.

From the cysteine through the phenylalanine, the CDR3 covers 16 amino acids. CDR3 DNA is the only sequence kept; it has 48 bases, read in frame from the first base. The junction shows trimming of 5 bases on V and 2 bases on J, and the gene matches do not reach 9 bases of it. The germline V gene provides CDR1 SGHTA and CDR2 FQGNSA. Naive CD8 T cell libraries were made from approximately 20,000 to 1,000,000 sorted cells using 10%, 30% or 50% of purified RNA. On a BD FACSAria II, naive CD8 T cells were FACS-sorted as CD8+CD4-CCR7+CD45RA+ and collected into RLT Plus buffer. Detection sensitivity was tested by spiking Jurkat RNA equal to around 11 TCR copies' worth into samples containing roughly 19,000-1,000,000 naive CD8 T cells. CD8 T cells were enriched using RosetteSep CD8+ T Cell Enrichment Cocktail and Ficoll-Paque, and the enriched cells then underwent ACK red cell lysis. This clonotype has a count of ten or more. No antigen is known for it. Qualities for individual bases were not recorded, and no much larger clone is one base off.

The investigation overall reported the following: When barcode sub-clustering was left out, chimeric consensus sequences inflated TCR diversity, with chimeras reaching as high as 47%. The naive libraries included spiked-in Jurkat TCR RNA (roughly 11 copies' worth), and this RNA is not part of the donor repertoire. Highly expanded clone sizes could be underestimated because identical TCR molecules may share a barcode. Even against a background of around 900,000 naive CD8 T cells, spiked-in Jurkat TCR RNA amounting to a single cell's worth was reported to be detectable. Modeling gave about 3.3 recovered TCR RNA copies per cell versus 8 to 10 by digital PCR, implying approximately 30% capture efficiency. In CMV-specific effector cells, clones with more than 20 RNA copies contained over 99% of molecules, whereas in naive cells such clones contained under 1% of molecules.

The sequenced material came from naive CD8+ T cells from blood, with Jurkat cell RNA spiked in. The sample's cell subset or site, from its label and the paper: FACS-sorted CD8+CD4-CCR7+CD45RA+ naive T cells. The V gene is TRBV7-2 and the J gene is TRBJ2-3, and TRBD1 aligns with 8 junction nucleotides. This TCR derives from a human donor in good health. Some libraries in this study had Jurkat cell RNA spiked in. The nucleotide sequence is TGTGCCAGCAGCCCAGGACAGGGCGGACACACAGATACGCAGTATTTT. It is translated as CASSPGQGGHTDTQYF.